This is a list of T cell receptor beta chains from one sample in a study of blood T cells in healthy people across ages. TCRdb ran MiXCR on the 5' RACE reads and lists one entry per CDR3 protein. Of fewer than 1,000,000 distinct CDR3 sequences detected, 46% appear once; the ten largest clones hold 15% to 20%. Sequenced: blood. All receptors come from a man of 80 years or more in good health. Both conserved end residues are trimmed from each CDR3.

j_gene	v_gene	CDR3aa
TRBJ2-1	TRBV20-1	SASGLAGIYNEQF
TRBJ2-7	TRBV10-3	AISEEGRLVSYEQY
TRBJ2-1	TRBV5-1	ASSLLSGSYNEQF
TRBJ2-5	TRBV7-2	ASSLVGQGARETQY
TRBJ2-3	TRBV7-2	ASSRRLSGGQGTQY
TRBJ2-5	TRBV24-1	ATSDARGRETQY
TRBJ2-6	TRBV18	ASSQPGHDSSGANVLT
TRBJ2-7	TRBV5-1	ASSFRTGRDVQY
TRBJ2-7	TRBV7-9	ASSLAGLEQY
TRBJ2-5	TRBV12-3/TRBV12-4	ASSYKGTPQETQY
TRBJ2-7	TRBV20-1	SASLVREQY
TRBJ2-1	TRBV5-1	ASSLARDRLDNEQF
TRBJ1-6	TRBV28	ASRSTGGTYNSPLH
TRBJ2-5	TRBV7-2	ASSLVYRDETQY
TRBJ2-2	TRBV5-4	ASSPDVGELF
TRBJ2-1	TRBV7-6	ASSLGGREVLYNEQF
TRBJ2-1	TRBV27	ASSPGARNNEQF
TRBJ2-7	TRBV29-1	SVQPGQGTREQY
TRBJ2-7	TRBV10-3	AISETKTTGAEQY
TRBJ2-7	TRBV10-3	AIQSYEQY
TRBJ2-7	TRBV6-1	ASSPPGRGYEQY
TRBJ1-6	TRBV12-3/TRBV12-4	ASSKEEGTNSPLH
TRBJ2-3	TRBV6-5	ASKNEATDTQY
TRBJ2-5	TRBV29-1	SSSSPFGFQETQY
TRBJ2-2	TRBV7-8	ASSVTSKGGELF
TRBJ2-1	TRBV20-1	SARLPAATYNEQF
TRBJ2-5	TRBV18	ASSISGGKQETQY
TRBJ2-5	TRBV18	ASSPSPEETQY
TRBJ2-7	TRBV2	ASLYTSDSYEQY
TRBJ1-1	TRBV7-2	ASSLAGTGRSNTEAF
TRBJ2-7	TRBV27	ASSLSFLASTYEQY
TRBJ2-3	TRBV9	ASSPADSGGTDTQY
TRBJ2-5	TRBV7-2	ASSLASTRSQETQY
TRBJ2-1	TRBV6-4	ASSDSNLGEQF
TRBJ2-7	TRBV6-6	ASQPRVSYEQY
TRBJ2-4	TRBV2	ASSNSGALAKNIQY
TRBJ2-3	TRBV27	ASSSNLADTQY
TRBJ2-1	TRBV7-2	ASSTPWGLNEQF
TRBJ2-1	TRBV18	ASSPRDVNYNEQF
TRBJ1-3	TRBV28	ASSAPPWSGNTIY
TRBJ2-1	TRBV6-2/TRBV6-3	ASSFLAGTNEQF
NA	TRBV29-1	SVRDGGTYEQY
TRBJ1-5	TRBV21-1	ASRTTGGLNQPQH
TRBJ1-4	TRBV7-9	ASSLAGFEKLF
TRBJ2-2	TRBV6-5	ASSYAGELF
TRBJ2-2	TRBV24-1	ATGGTSTGELF
TRBJ2-6	TRBV5-1	ASSPSSGANVLP
TRBJ1-2	TRBV14	ASSPDSTYGYT
TRBJ2-5	TRBV2	ASSAEAGGETQY
TRBJ2-1	TRBV7-2	ASSSFPRASEQF
TRBJ2-7	TRBV9	ACSSDRGNSYEQY
TRBJ1-2	TRBV20-1	SAVGTAPNYGYT
TRBJ1-2	TRBV18	ASSPLRDYGYT
TRBJ2-1	TRBV6-5	ASRPVTSGSDNEQF